These 5 T cell receptor beta chains were all obtained from the same sample, sequenced in a study of T cells after posttransplantation cyclophosphamide. Method: immunoSEQ multiplex PCR; TCRdb's copy keeps in-frame clones and lacks some. The sample includes 25,000 to 30,000 clones, 80% to 90% seen only once; the top ten take 2.5% to 4%. The specimen sequenced was PBMCs. Receptors were obtained from a man over 45.

The gene calls are TRBV28 and TRBJ1-4; TRBD1 matches 9 bases. Germline CDR1 and CDR2: MDHEN and SYDVKM. V lost 6 bases, J lost 12 bases, and 11 bases stayed unmatched. The CDR3 spans 14 residues. The CDR3 reads CASSEGGQGRQLFF. CDR3 in DNA: TGTGCCAGCAGCGAGGGGGGACAGGGACGACAACTGTTTTTT. The complete variable domain, with remaining parts taken from reference TRBV28 and TRBJ1-4, reads DVKVTQSSRYLVKRTGEKVFLECVQDMDHENMFWYRQDPGLGLRLIYFSYDVKMKEKGDIPEGYSVSREKKERFSLILESASTNQTSMYLCASSEGGQGRQLFFGSGTQLSVL.

The CDR3 DNA follows: TGTGCCAGCACCCAGGTCCCAGATACGCAGTATTTT. Translating gives CASTQVPDTQYF. V and J are TRBV28 and TRBJ2-3, with D unresolved. V was cut by 7 bases and J by 4 bases, with 9 bases left in between. CDR1 is MDHEN and CDR2 is SYDVKM in the germline V gene. There are 12 residues in the CDR3.

The rearrangement links TRBV6-5 to TRBJ2-2; no clear D. This CDR3 has 14 residues. Germline V lookup: CDR1 MNHEY, CDR2 SVGAGI. V was cut by 5 bases and J by 5 bases, with 12 bases left in between. The CDR3 sequence: CASSARLNTGELFF. The CDR3 DNA follows: TGTGCCAGCAGTGCCCGACTGAATACCGGGGAGCTGTTTTTT.

The chain combines TRBV4-1 with TRBJ2-5; 11 bases are shared with TRBD2. TRBJ2-7 matches the DNA end more closely, so the J call is doubtful. The CDR3 totals 16 residues. Looked up from germline, CDR1 is MGHRA and CDR2 is YSYEKL. The CDR3 protein is CASSHELAGEVFEQYF. CDR3 nucleotide sequence: TGCGCCAGCAGCCACGAACTAGCGGGAGAGGTTTTCGAGCAGTACTTC.

J is TRBJ2-7 and V is TRBV12-2; TRBD1 reflects the table's D call only, with no check against the DNA. TRBV12-2 is labeled a pseudogene. CDR3 length equals 16 residues. CDR3 DNA sequence: TGTGCAAGTCGCTTAGGGAGGACAGGTTTCTTCTACGAGCAGTACTTC. Translating it yields CASRLGRTGFFYEQYF.